The rows below give T cell receptor beta chains drawn from one sample of a study of spatial heterogeneity in lung cancer. Using its own MiXCR run on the 5' RACE reads, TCRdb lists one record per CDR3 protein. This table holds about 20,000 distinct CDR3 sequences, 2.8% found once. Sequences were derived from lung tumor tissue, sampled at surgery. The receptors were gathered from a male donor with early-stage non-small cell lung cancer. CDR3s include the opening cysteine and the closing phenylalanine or tryptophan. The D gene is left open where the match is weak. For some rows the clone size is stated as once, few or many, or as a class when expanded; others skip it.

DNA: TGCAGCGTTGCACAAGCTCTGGATTCACCCCTCCACTTT; CDR3: CSVAQALDSPLHF; V: TRBV29-1; J: TRBJ1-6; size: many; D: .
DNA: TGTGCCAGCAGTCTAGGGAGTGGCTACACCTTC; CDR3: CASSLGSGYTF; V: TRBV28; J: TRBJ1-2; size: many; D: .
DNA: TGTGCCAGTAGTCCCCCGAGCGGGACGACCTACGAGCAGTACTTC; CDR3: CASSPPSGTTYEQYF; V: TRBV19; J: TRBJ2-7; size: many; D: TRBD2
DNA: TGTGCCAGCAGCTACCAGGGGGGGGCAGCTGGCTACACCTTC; CDR3: CASSYQGGAAGYTF; V: TRBV9; J: TRBJ1-2; size: many; D: TRBD1
DNA: TGTGCCAGCTCCCTTAATAAAGGGCTGAACACTGAAGCTTTCTTT; CDR3: CASSLNKGLNTEAFF; V: TRBV18; J: TRBJ1-1; size: many; D: .
DNA: TGTGCCAGCAGTTTAAAGATCATGGGGGCCTCCTACGAGCAGTACTTC; CDR3: CASSLKIMGASYEQYF; V: TRBV27; J: TRBJ2-7; size: many; D: .
DNA: TGTGCCAGCAGCTTAGCATACGGACAGGGGACTAGCACAGATACGCAGTATTTT; CDR3: CASSLAYGQGTSTDTQYF; V: TRBV7-6; J: TRBJ2-3; size: many; D: TRBD1
DNA: TGTGCCAGCAGTTATGGACAGAAGGGGAACACTGAAGCTTTCTTT; CDR3: CASSYGQKGNTEAFF; V: TRBV6-2/TRBV6-3; J: TRBJ1-1; size: many; D: .
DNA: TGTGCCAGCAGCTTAGGACAGGGGGCAGACAATGAGCAGTTCTTC; CDR3: CASSLGQGADNEQFF; V: TRBV7-9; J: TRBJ2-1; size: many; D: TRBD1
DNA: TGTGCCAGCAGCTTACTTAGCGGGAGACATGAGCAGTTCTTC; CDR3: CASSLLSGRHEQFF; V: TRBV11-1; J: TRBJ2-1; size: many; D: TRBD2
DNA: TGCAGCGTGGGGACAGGGCTTATCACAGATACGCAGTATTTT; CDR3: CSVGTGLITDTQYF; V: TRBV29-1; J: TRBJ2-3; size: many; D: TRBD1
DNA: TGCAGTGCGAGTCGACAGCCAGGGAGGGATCAGCCCCAGCATTTT; CDR3: CSASRQPGRDQPQHF; V: TRBV20-1; J: TRBJ1-5; size: .; D: .
DNA: TGTGCCAGCCAGCGGGGGGCTCTCAAGGGGGAGCTGTTTTTT; CDR3: CASQRGALKGELFF; V: TRBV6-5; J: TRBJ2-2; size: many; D: TRBD2
DNA: TGTGCCAGCAGTTTGTGGGACAGGGGAATCTATAATTCACCCCTCCACTTT; CDR3: CASSLWDRGIYNSPLHF; V: TRBV12-3/TRBV12-4; J: TRBJ1-6; size: many; D: TRBD1
DNA: TGCAGTGCTAGAGAAGGACCGGGTTTGGACGAGCAGTACTTC; CDR3: CSAREGPGLDEQYF; V: TRBV20-1; J: TRBJ2-7; size: many; D: .
DNA: TGTGCCAGCAGCCTCACCGGGACAGGGGTTTATGGCTACACCTTC; CDR3: CASSLTGTGVYGYTF; V: TRBV7-2; J: TRBJ1-2; size: many; D: TRBD1
DNA: TGTGCCAGCAGCCAAGGGGGGCGGCCTAATGAAAAACTGTTTTTT; CDR3: CASSQGGRPNEKLFF; V: TRBV3-1; J: TRBJ1-4; size: many; D: .
DNA: TGTGCCAGCAGCTCAACTAATAGGGAGCAGTTCTTC; CDR3: CASSSTNREQFF; V: TRBV7-9; J: TRBJ2-1; size: many; D: .
DNA: TGTGCCACCCGCGGGGTTACCACAGATACGCAGTATTTT; CDR3: CATRGVTTDTQYF; V: TRBV12-3/TRBV12-4; J: TRBJ2-3; size: many; D: .
DNA: TGTGCCAGCAGTCCGACTCCCGGGACACCCTATGGCTACACCTTC; CDR3: CASSPTPGTPYGYTF; V: TRBV6-6; J: TRBJ1-2; size: many; D: .
DNA: TGTGCCAGCTCCGGAGGCTATGGCTACACCTTC; CDR3: CASSGGYGYTF; V: TRBV18; J: TRBJ1-2; size: .; D: .
DNA: TGTGCCAGCAGTTCCGACAGGGGGAAAACCGGGGAGCTGTTTTTT; CDR3: CASSSDRGKTGELFF; V: TRBV12-3/TRBV12-4; J: TRBJ2-2; size: many; D: TRBD1
DNA: TGTGCCAGCAGTTACTCAGGGACAGATCCGTTTTTT; CDR3: CASSYSGTDPFF; V: TRBV6-6; J: TRBJ1-4; size: many; D: TRBD1
DNA: TGTGCCAGCAGCTTAGCGACAGCGGGGTTGGCGGATACGCAGTATTTT; CDR3: CASSLATAGLADTQYF; V: TRBV7-6; J: TRBJ2-3; size: many; D: TRBD2
DNA: TGCAGCGTTAGGGCCAGGGGATCTGGAAACACCATATATTTT; CDR3: CSVRARGSGNTIYF; V: TRBV29-1; J: TRBJ1-3; size: many; D: .
DNA: TGTGCCAGCAGCTCCCTAGCGGGATCCTACAATGAGCAGTTCTTC; CDR3: CASSSLAGSYNEQFF; V: TRBV9; J: TRBJ2-1; size: many; D: TRBD2
DNA: TGTGCCAGCAGCATAGGACTAGCGGGAGCAGATACGCAGTATTTT; CDR3: CASSIGLAGADTQYF; V: TRBV2; J: TRBJ2-3; size: many; D: TRBD2
DNA: TGCAGCGTTGGGACAGGGGATAGCTCGGGCAATCAGCCCCAGCATTTT; CDR3: CSVGTGDSSGNQPQHF; V: TRBV29-1; J: TRBJ1-5; size: many; D: TRBD1
DNA: TGCAGCGTTCAGTCTGGGGCCAACGTCCTGACTTTC; CDR3: CSVQSGANVLTF; V: TRBV29-1; J: TRBJ2-6; size: medium-sized; D: .
DNA: TGCAGTGCTAGACGGGAATACGAGCAGTACTTC; CDR3: CSARREYEQYF; V: TRBV20-1; J: TRBJ2-7; size: many; D: .
DNA: TGCGCCAGCAGCCAAACAACAAGGGGGCTGATTGAAGCTTTCTTT; CDR3: CASSQTTRGLIEAFF; V: TRBV4-3; J: TRBJ1-1; size: many; D: TRBD1
DNA: TGTGCCAGCAGTGAAATGGCGGCCTCACAAGAGACCCAGTACTTC; CDR3: CASSEMAASQETQYF; V: TRBV6-1; J: TRBJ2-5; size: many; D: .
DNA: TGTGCCATCAGTAGCAGGGATGGGACAGAAGACACTGAAGCTTTCTTT; CDR3: CAISSRDGTEDTEAFF; V: TRBV10-3; J: TRBJ1-1; size: hyperexpanded; D: TRBD1
DNA: TGTGCCATCAGTGAGACGGCGGGGGACACTGAAGCTTTCTTT; CDR3: CAISETAGDTEAFF; V: TRBV10-3; J: TRBJ1-1; size: many; D: .
DNA: TGTGTCAGCAGCTTGGTTAATGAGCAGTTCTTC; CDR3: CVSSLVNEQFF; V: TRBV5-6; J: TRBJ2-1; size: few; D: .
DNA: TGTGCCACCAGCAGAGATCCCCATGGCTCTGGGGCCAACGTCCTGACTTTC; CDR3: CATSRDPHGSGANVLTF; V: TRBV15; J: TRBJ2-6; size: many; D: .
DNA: TGCAGTGCTAGCTTTAGCGGGGAGAACCCACAAGAGACCCAGTACTTC; CDR3: CSASFSGENPQETQYF; V: TRBV20-1; J: TRBJ2-5; size: few; D: TRBD2
DNA: TGTGCCAGCAGTTACCCCGCCCTTACCTACAATGAGCAGTTCTTC; CDR3: CASSYPALTYNEQFF; V: TRBV6-2/TRBV6-3; J: TRBJ2-1; size: many; D: .
DNA: TGTGCCAGCAGCTTAGGTGCAGCGAACACTGAAGCTTTCTTT; CDR3: CASSLGAANTEAFF; V: TRBV7-3; J: TRBJ1-1; size: many; D: .
DNA: TGTGCCAGCAGGAGGACAGGGGATTCACCCCTCCACTTT; CDR3: CASRRTGDSPLHF; V: TRBV12-3/TRBV12-4; J: TRBJ1-6; size: many; D: TRBD1
DNA: TGTGCCAGCAGTTACGAGGGTCGCTACAATCAGCCCCAGCATTTT; CDR3: CASSYEGRYNQPQHF; V: TRBV6-2/TRBV6-3; J: TRBJ1-5; size: many; D: .
DNA: TGTGCCAGCAGCACAAAGGGGGAGCAGTACTTC; CDR3: CASSTKGEQYF; V: TRBV28; J: TRBJ2-7; size: many; D: .
DNA: TGCAGTGCTAGAAACAGGGGTACTAATTCACCCCTCCACTTT; CDR3: CSARNRGTNSPLHF; V: TRBV20-1; J: TRBJ1-6; size: many; D: TRBD1
DNA: TGTGCCAGCAGCTCCTCCGGGACAGATAACACTGAAGCTTTCTTT; CDR3: CASSSSGTDNTEAFF; V: TRBV7-2; J: TRBJ1-1; size: many; D: TRBD1
DNA: TGTGCCACCCGGGACAGTATAGCTGGGGCCAACGTCCTGACTTTC; CDR3: CATRDSIAGANVLTF; V: TRBV10-3; J: TRBJ2-6; size: many; D: TRBD1
DNA: TGTGCCAGCAGTTTCTCAGGTGTTAATGAAAAACTGTTTTTT; CDR3: CASSFSGVNEKLFF; V: TRBV27; J: TRBJ1-4; size: many; D: .
DNA: TGTGCCACCCTGGGGGTGAACACTGAAGCTTTCTTT; CDR3: CATLGVNTEAFF; V: TRBV28; J: TRBJ1-1; size: many; D: .
DNA: TGTGCCAGCAGTCCCCGCGTCCCGGGTACCTATAATTCACCCCTCCACTTT; CDR3: CASSPRVPGTYNSPLHF; V: TRBV25-1; J: TRBJ1-6; size: many; D: .
DNA: TGTGCCAGCAGCCTACCTCTTAGGACTAGCGGGAACTACGAGCAGTACTTC; CDR3: CASSLPLRTSGNYEQYF; V: TRBV6-2/TRBV6-3; J: TRBJ2-7; size: many; D: TRBD2
DNA: TGTGCCAGCAGTGAAGCACTTCAGGGGGTGGGACAGCCCCAGCATTTT; CDR3: CASSEALQGVGQPQHF; V: TRBV2; J: TRBJ1-5; size: .; D: TRBD1
DNA: TGTGCCAGCAGCCAAGATGCAGAAGGCTCTGGAAACACCATATATTTT; CDR3: CASSQDAEGSGNTIYF; V: TRBV4-2; J: TRBJ1-3; size: many; D: .
DNA: TGTGCCAGCAGCCCGACGGGTAGGGCTAACTATGGCTACACCTTC; CDR3: CASSPTGRANYGYTF; V: TRBV12-3/TRBV12-4; J: TRBJ1-2; size: many; D: .